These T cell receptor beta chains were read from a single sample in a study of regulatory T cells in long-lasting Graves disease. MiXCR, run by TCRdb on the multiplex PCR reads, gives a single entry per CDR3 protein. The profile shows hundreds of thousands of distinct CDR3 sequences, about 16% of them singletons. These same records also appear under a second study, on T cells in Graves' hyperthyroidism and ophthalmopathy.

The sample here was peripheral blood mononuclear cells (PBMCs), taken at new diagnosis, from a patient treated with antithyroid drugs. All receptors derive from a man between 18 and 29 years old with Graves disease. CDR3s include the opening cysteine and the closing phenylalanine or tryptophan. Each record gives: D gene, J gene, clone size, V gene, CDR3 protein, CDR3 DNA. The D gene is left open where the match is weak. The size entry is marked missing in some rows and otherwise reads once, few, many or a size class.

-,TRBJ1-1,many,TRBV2,CASALRPGQGTEAFF,TGTGCCAGCGCTCTAAGGCCGGGTCAGGGCACTGAAGCTTTCTTT
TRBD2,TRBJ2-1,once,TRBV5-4,CASSLELAVSYNEQFF,TGTGCCAGCAGCTTGGAACTAGCGGTCTCCTACAATGAGCAGTTCTTC
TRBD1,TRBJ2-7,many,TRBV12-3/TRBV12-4,CASSRAGTGGEQYF,TGTGCCAGCAGTCGCGCCGGGACAGGAGGCGAGCAGTACTTC
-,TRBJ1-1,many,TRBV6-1,CASSNGRTVGWNTEAFF,TGTGCCAGCAGCAATGGGAGGACAGTCGGATGGAACACTGAAGCTTTCTTT
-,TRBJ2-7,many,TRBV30,CAWSEVFPFPYEQYF,TGTGCCTGGAGTGAAGTTTTCCCTTTCCCCTACGAGCAGTACTTC
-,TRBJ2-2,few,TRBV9,CASSLGTPGTGELFF,TGTGCCAGCAGCCTCGGAACACCGGGCACCGGGGAGCTGTTTTTT
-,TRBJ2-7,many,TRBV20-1,CSARLDRSYEQYF,TGCAGTGCTAGACTCGACAGGTCCTACGAGCAGTACTTC
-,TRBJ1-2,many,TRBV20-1,CSARTGGYTF,TGCAGTGCTAGAACGGGTGGCTACACCTTC
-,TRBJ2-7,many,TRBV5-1,CASSLADSPTYEQYF,TGCGCCAGCAGCTTGGCCGACAGCCCTACCTACGAGCAGTACTTC
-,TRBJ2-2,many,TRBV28,CASKAAGTNTGELFF,TGTGCCAGCAAAGCTGCGGGGACGAACACCGGGGAGCTGTTTTTT
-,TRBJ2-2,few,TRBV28,CASSLGQGWNTGELFF,TGTGCCAGCAGTTTGGGTCAGGGCTGGAACACCGGGGAGCTGTTTTTT
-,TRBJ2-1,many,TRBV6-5,CASSYSVGYEQFF,TGTGCCAGCAGTTACTCCGTAGGCTATGAGCAGTTCTTC
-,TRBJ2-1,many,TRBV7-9,CASSTQAGAGEQFF,TGTGCCAGCAGCACACAAGCCGGGGCTGGTGAGCAGTTCTTC
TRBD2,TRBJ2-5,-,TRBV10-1,CASSRTSGSRETQYF,TGCGCCAGCAGTAGGACTAGCGGGAGTCGAGAGACCCAGTACTTC
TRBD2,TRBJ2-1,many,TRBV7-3,CASSLNSGSSYNEQFF,TGTGCCAGCAGCTTAAATAGCGGGAGCTCCTACAATGAGCAGTTCTTC
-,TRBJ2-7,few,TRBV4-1,CASSQRRGLYEQYF,TGCGCCAGCAGCCAAAGAAGAGGACTCTACGAGCAGTACTTC
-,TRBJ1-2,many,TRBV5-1,CASSLDAGDYGYTF,TGCGCCAGCAGCTTGGATGCGGGGGACTATGGCTACACCTTC
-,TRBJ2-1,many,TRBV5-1,CASSFRSNEQFF,TGCGCCAGCAGCTTTAGGTCCAATGAGCAGTTCTTC
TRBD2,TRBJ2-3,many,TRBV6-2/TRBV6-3,CASSYPPGGGTDTQYF,TGTGCCAGCAGCTACCCCCCGGGAGGGGGTACAGATACGCAGTATTTT
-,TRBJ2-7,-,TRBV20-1,CSARDGSYEQYF,TGCAGTGCTAGAGATGGGTCCTACGAGCAGTACTTC
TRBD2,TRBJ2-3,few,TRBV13,CASSLEVAGGSTDTQYF,TGTGCCAGCAGCTTAGAGGTTGCGGGAGGGAGCACAGATACGCAGTATTTT
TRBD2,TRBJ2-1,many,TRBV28,CASSRRLAIPYNEQFF,TGTGCCAGCAGTCGTCGACTAGCGATCCCCTACAATGAGCAGTTCTTC
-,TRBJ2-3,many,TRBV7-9,CASSLDAAGYTDTQYF,TGTGCCAGCAGCTTAGACGCGGCGGGTTACACAGATACGCAGTATTTT
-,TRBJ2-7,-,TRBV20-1,CSARDQGGSSYEQYF,TGCAGTGCTAGAGATCAGGGCGGAAGCTCCTACGAGCAGTACTTC
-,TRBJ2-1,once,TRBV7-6,CASSQLKLEQLAGGGPDLYNEQFF,TGTGCCAGCAGCCAATTAAAACTTGAACAACTAGCAGGGGGAGGCCCGGACCTCTACAATGAGCAGTTCTTC
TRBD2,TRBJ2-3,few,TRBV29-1,CSVGLAGASTDTQYF,TGCAGCGTTGGCCTAGCGGGAGCTAGCACAGATACGCAGTATTTT
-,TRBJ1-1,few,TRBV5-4,CASSRQILNTEAFF,TGTGCCAGCAGCAGACAGATTCTGAACACTGAAGCTTTCTTT
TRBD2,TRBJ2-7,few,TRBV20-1,CSASGRSTYEQYF,TGCAGTGCTAGCGGGAGGTCGACCTACGAGCAGTACTTC
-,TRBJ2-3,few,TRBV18,CASSPREGGDTQYF,TGTGCCAGCTCACCAAGAGAAGGGGGAGATACGCAGTATTTT
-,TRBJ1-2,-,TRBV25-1,CASSDAGPFYGYTF,TGTGCCAGCAGTGACGCGGGGCCATTTTATGGCTACACCTTC
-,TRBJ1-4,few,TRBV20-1,CSELSYHSATNEKLFF,TGCAGCGAGCTCTCTTACCATAGTGCAACTAATGAAAAACTGTTTTTT
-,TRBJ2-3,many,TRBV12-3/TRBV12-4,CASRDTWDTQYF,TGTGCCAGCAGAGACACGTGGGATACGCAGTATTTT
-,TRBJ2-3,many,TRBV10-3,CAIAGTSLLADTQYF,TGTGCCATTGCGGGGACTTCCCTTTTGGCAGATACGCAGTATTTT
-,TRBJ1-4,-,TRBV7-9,CASSPQENEKLFF,TGTGCCAGCAGCCCCCAAGAAAATGAAAAACTGTTTTTT
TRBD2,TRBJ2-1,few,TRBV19,CASSIAGGPINEQFF,TGTGCCAGTAGTATAGCGGGAGGGCCAATAAATGAGCAGTTCTTC
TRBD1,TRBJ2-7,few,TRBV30,CAWSVRDRDYEQYF,TGTGCCTGGAGTGTACGGGACAGGGATTACGAGCAGTACTTC
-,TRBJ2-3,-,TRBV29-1,CSVEEASAYSTDTQYF,TGCAGCGTTGAAGAGGCTAGCGCCTATTCCACAGATACGCAGTATTTT
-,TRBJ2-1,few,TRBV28,CATLVARPYNEQFF,TGTGCCACCCTTGTGGCTAGGCCCTACAATGAGCAGTTCTTC
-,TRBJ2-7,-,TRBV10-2,CASSESILRGPYEQYF,TGCGCCAGCAGTGAGTCGATTCTCAGGGGTCCGTACGAGCAGTACTTC
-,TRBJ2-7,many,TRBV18,CASSPPTGRSYEQYF,TGTGCCAGCTCACCACCAACAGGGCGCTCCTACGAGCAGTACTTC
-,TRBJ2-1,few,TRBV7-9,CASSQGGPGSRFF,TGTGCCAGCAGCCAGGGGGGACCCGGATCACGGTTCTTC
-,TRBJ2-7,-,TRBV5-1,CASSLGVGFSDIDPEQYF,TGCGCCAGCAGCTTGGGGGTGGGGTTTTCGGACATCGACCCCGAGCAGTACTTC
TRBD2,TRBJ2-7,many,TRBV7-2,CASSLVLGLADSYEQYF,TGTGCCAGCAGCTTAGTACTGGGACTAGCGGACTCCTACGAGCAGTACTTC
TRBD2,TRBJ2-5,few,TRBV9,CASSASGRRETQYF,TGTGCCAGCAGTGCTAGCGGGAGAAGGGAGACCCAGTACTTC
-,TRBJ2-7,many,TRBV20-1,CSVSRSSYEQYF,TGCAGTGTGAGCCGCAGCTCCTACGAGCAGTACTTC
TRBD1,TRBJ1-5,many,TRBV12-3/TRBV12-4,CASSRDRDAAQPQHF,TGTGCCAGCAGCCGGGACAGGGACGCGGCTCAGCCCCAGCATTTT
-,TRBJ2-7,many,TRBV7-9,CASSLRESYEQYF,TGTGCCAGCAGCCTGAGGGAGTCCTACGAGCAGTACTTC
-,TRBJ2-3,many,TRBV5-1,CASSPQVSDTQYF,TGCGCCAGCAGCCCCCAGGTCTCAGATACGCAGTATTTT
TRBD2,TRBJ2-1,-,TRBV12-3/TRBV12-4,CASSFSIYGGAEQFF,TGTGCCAGCAGTTTCTCTATCTACGGGGGGGCTGAGCAGTTCTTC
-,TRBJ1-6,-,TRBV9,CASSPTTGSETLHF,TGTGCCAGCAGCCCCACGACAGGATCTGAGACCCTCCACTTT
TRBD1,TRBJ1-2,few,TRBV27,CASSLMAGGRGNGYTF,TGTGCCAGCAGTTTAATGGCAGGGGGCAGAGGTAATGGCTACACCTTC
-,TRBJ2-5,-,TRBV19,CASSIGRTQYF,TGTGCCAGTAGTATCGGCAGGACCCAGTACTTC
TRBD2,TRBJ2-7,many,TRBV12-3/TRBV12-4,CASSPPLAGKNEQYF,TGTGCCAGCAGTCCCCCACTAGCGGGGAAGAACGAGCAGTACTTC